Included here is one T cell receptor (beta chain) sequence, with context. Recipients received nonmyeloablative bone marrow transplants from related graft donors, with transient mixed chimerism. Clones were read by immunoSEQ multiplex PCR, and TCRdb kept only the in-frame ones, dropping some. Of under 90,000 clones listed, 90% to 95% are singletons. This sample was included in a study of Tregs in tolerant kidney transplant recipients. The germline CDR1 and CDR2 sequences are MNHEY and SVGAGI. There are 14 residues in the CDR3. V lost 0 bases and J lost 1, with 5 bases in between. The material sequenced was CD4+ T cells from blood (PBMCs), taken 24 months after the transplant. The rearrangement joins TRBV6-5 to TRBJ2-3, with a possible D match to TRBD1 (5 bases). The receptor was derived from a human patient who received a combined kidney and bone marrow transplant. Some T cells here may be from the graft donor. DNA of the CDR3: TGTGCCAGCAGTTACTCCAGGGGCACAGATACGCAGTATTTT. It yields the protein CASSYSRGTDTQYF.